The rows below give T cell receptor beta chains drawn from one sample of a study of blood T cells in healthy people across ages. TCRdb independently ran MiXCR on the 5' RACE reads; one entry per CDR3 protein. The sample lists fewer than 700,000 distinct CDR3 sequences, about 45% seen once, with about 22% in the top ten. The sample taken for sequencing was blood. The receptors originated from an elderly man in good health. CDR3s include the opening cysteine and the closing phenylalanine or tryptophan. The D gene is left open where the match is weak. A row's size may be missing; if present it is once, few, many or a size class.

.	.	TRBV30	TRBJ1-6	TGTGCCTGGAGTTTAAAACGATCACCCCTCCACTTT	CAWSLKRSPLHF
.	.	TRBV5-1	TRBJ2-1	TGCGCCAACAGCCTAGGGACCGACTCCTACAATGAGCAGTTCTTC	CANSLGTDSYNEQFF
.	.	TRBV5-1	TRBJ2-3	TGCGCCAGCAGCTTGGAGTATGGACCCACAAGCACAGATACGCAGTATTTT	CASSLEYGPTSTDTQYF
TRBD1	.	TRBV5-1	TRBJ2-7	TGCGCCAGCCCCCAGCGCCGGGACAGAACCTACGAGCAGTACTTC	CASPQRRDRTYEQYF
TRBD1	.	TRBV7-3	TRBJ2-5	TGTGCCAGCAGCCAAACAGGGGACAACTACAATGAGCAGTACTTC	CASSQTGDNYNEQYF
TRBD2	.	TRBV6-2/TRBV6-3	TRBJ2-4	TGTGCCAGCAGTCAAACCGGACTAGCGGTTTCCAAAAACATTCAGTACTTC	CASSQTGLAVSKNIQYF
.	.	TRBV12-3/TRBV12-4	TRBJ2-6	TGTGCCAGCAGTGTGAGCGGACACCCCTCTGGGGCCAACGTCCTGACTTTC	CASSVSGHPSGANVLTF
.	.	TRBV3-1	TRBJ1-2	TGTGCCAGCAGCCAAGGGTCGGGGCAGCCCTATGGCTACACCTTC	CASSQGSGQPYGYTF
.	.	TRBV18	TRBJ1-1	TGTGCCAGCTCACCCGCAGGTGGGGCCACTGAAGCTTTCTTT	CASSPAGGATEAFF
TRBD1	few	TRBV12-3/TRBV12-4	TRBJ2-1	TGTGCCAGCAGTCGTACAGGGGAATCCTACAATGAGCAGTTCTTC	CASSRTGESYNEQFF
.	many	TRBV6-6	TRBJ2-7	TGTGCCAGCAGCCGGGACCGACTCCGAGGTGGCGAGCAGTACTTC	CASSRDRLRGGEQYF
.	.	TRBV6-2/TRBV6-3	TRBJ1-2	TGTGCCAGCAGTTACTCGATTCGGTCTAACTATAGCTACACCTTC	CASSYSIRSNYSYTF
TRBD1	.	TRBV7-2	TRBJ2-1	TGTGCCAGCAGTTCCGGGACAGGGAGCTACAATGAGCAGTTCTTC	CASSSGTGSYNEQFF
.	few	TRBV6-1	TRBJ1-5	TGTGCCAGCAGGGGGGATAGCAATCAGCCCCAGCATTTT	CASRGDSNQPQHF
.	few	TRBV7-2	TRBJ2-5	TGTGCCAGCAGCTTAGGTCGGGGGCGGGAGACCCAGTACTTC	CASSLGRGRETQYF
.	.	TRBV5-5	TRBJ2-6	TGTGCCAGCAGCTTGGGATATCGCTCTGGGGCCAACGTCCTGACTTTC	CASSLGYRSGANVLTF